This TCR beta chain was found in a study of cytomegalovirus exposure and HLA in healthy donors. Germline-derived CDR1 and CDR2 are SGDLS and YYNGEE. The CDR3 totals 14 residues. The V gene lost 0 bases and the J gene lost 4 bases, with 10 bases spanning the gap. Remarks on this clone: Its antigen is unknown.

Points from the study as a whole: Some V segments (TRBV6-2 and TRBV6-3 among them) were excluded as indistinguishable. A later analysis linked a missense variant in DCLRE1C to the trimming of TCR beta V and J genes. Across donors, most TCRs were seen rarely, yet some public ones were widespread. The study put some 150 TCR beta chains on its list as cytomegalovirus-associated.

It was with 60 Vbeta and 13 Jbeta primers that the PCR ran. Sequencing was performed with immunoSEQ multiplex PCR; in TCRdb, only in-frame clones are kept and a portion is missing. Among tens of thousands of clones listed, more than 55% were seen once. This clonotype was sampled from a boy between 10 and 17 years old in good health and CMV-seropositive. Sample: PBMCs. The gene calls are TRBV9 and TRBJ1-1; D perhaps matches TRBD1 (5 bases). The DNA for the CDR3 is TGTGCCAGCAGCGTAGCAACAGGCCTCACTGAAGCTTTCTTT. Protein: CASSVATGLTEAFF.